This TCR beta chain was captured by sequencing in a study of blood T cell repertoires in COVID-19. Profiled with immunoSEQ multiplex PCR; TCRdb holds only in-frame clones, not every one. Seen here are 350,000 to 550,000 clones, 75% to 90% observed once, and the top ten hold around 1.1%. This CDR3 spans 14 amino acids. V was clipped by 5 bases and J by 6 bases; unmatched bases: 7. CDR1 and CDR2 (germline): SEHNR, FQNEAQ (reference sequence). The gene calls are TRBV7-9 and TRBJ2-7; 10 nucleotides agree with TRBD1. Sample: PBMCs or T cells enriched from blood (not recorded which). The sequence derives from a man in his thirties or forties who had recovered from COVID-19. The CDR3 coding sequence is TGTGCCAGCAGCCGAAGACAGGGGGCATTCGAGCAGTACTTC. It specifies CASSRRQGAFEQYF.